This entry features one TCR beta chain sequence. The sample belongs to a study of graft-versus-host responses after intestinal transplantation. V lost 0 bases to trimming and J lost 5 bases, with 3 bases between them. The CDR3 extends over 12 amino acids. Looked up from germline, CDR1 is SGHRS and CDR2 is YFSETQ. Another site or the posterior iliac crest supplied the bone marrow collected after transplant. Profiled with immunoSEQ multiplex PCR; TCRdb holds only in-frame clones, not every one. Of tens of thousands of clones in the sample, roughly 92% are singletons; the top ten hold approximately 6.3%.

This clonotype was obtained from a human patient who received an intestinal transplant, so some T cells may come from the graft donor. The sample in question was bone marrow, obtained 734 days after intestinal transplantation. V and J are TRBV5-1 and TRBJ1-5; D is uncertain. DNA for the CDR3: TGCGCCAGCAGCTTGGCCGATCAGCCCCAGCATTTT. Its protein is CASSLADQPQHF.